These 26 T cell receptor beta chains were sequenced from one sample in a study of fetal regulatory T cell absence and autoimmunity. The table came from immunoSEQ multiplex PCR; TCRdb's copy has only in-frame clones and leaves some out. The table shows more than 90,000 clones, with 72% occurring only once. The specimen sequenced was pancreas tissue. The receptors stem from a male donor with IPEX syndrome.

V and J are TRBV5-1 and TRBJ1-2, with 7 bases lining up with TRBD1. The J segment lost 7 bases and the V segment lost 4 bases, leaving 13 bases of the junction unmatched. The CDR3 is 15 residues long. CDR1 is SGHRS, CDR2 YFSETQ, per germline. The DNA of the CDR3 is TGCGCCAGCAGCCCCGGGTGGGCAGGGGGATCTGGCTACACCTTC. Encoded protein: CASSPGWAGGSGYTF.

The chain uses TRBV6-1 and TRBJ1-5, with D uncertain. Trimming took off 1 base at V and 7 bases at J, with 5 bases between the two ends. In germline, CDR1 is MNHNS, CDR2 SASEGT. The CDR3 contains 12 residues. The CDR3, as DNA: TGTGCCAGCAGTGAAGATCGACAGCCCCAGCATTTT. Amino acids: CASSEDRQPQHF.

This clone has more than one count but fewer than ten. V and J are TRBV4-1 and TRBJ2-5; 9 nucleotides match TRBD2. The CDR3 loop spans 18 amino acids. After removal of 0 bases from V and 4 bases from J, the junction contained 12 bases not matched to a gene. Germline V gene lookup returns CDR1 MGHRA and CDR2 YSYEKL. The DNA of the CDR3 is TGCGCCAGCAGCCAAGATGGGTGGGCTAGCGGGGTCCGAGAGACCCAGTACTTC. Translation gives CASSQDGWASGVRETQYF.

The V call is TRBV6-6, the J call TRBJ1-2; D may be TRBD1 (5 bases). The CDR3 spans 15 residues. Per germline, CDR1 MNHNY and CDR2 SVGAGI (reference sequence). Trimming cost V 0 bases and J 3 bases, with 11 bases left between them. The CDR3 DNA reads TGTGCCAGCAGTTACTCGCGGAGGGGCGACTATGGCTACACCTTC. Its protein is CASSYSRRGDYGYTF.

The genes are TRBV5-1 and TRBJ2-1, with D perhaps matching TRBD1 or TRBD2 (6 bases each). The V end lost 2 bases, the J end lost 2 bases, and 11 bases lay between the germline ends. Germline CDR1 is SGHRS and CDR2 is YFSETQ. This CDR3 is 15 amino acids long. This CDR3 is CASSLRGPPYNEQFF. The CDR3 nucleotides are TGCGCCAGCAGCTTACGGGGGCCCCCCTACAATGAGCAGTTCTTC.

The gene calls are TRBV27 and TRBJ2-1; possibly TRBD2 for D (6 bases). The CDR3 runs to 12 residues. Trimming took 6 bases from V and 8 from J, leaving 11 bases between them. Germline V lookup: CDR1 MNHEY, CDR2 SMNVEV (reference sequence). CDR3 sequence reads: CASSPTRYEQFF. CDR3 in DNA: TGTGCCAGCAGCCCGACTAGGTATGAGCAGTTCTTC.

The gene calls are TRBV27 and TRBJ2-2; 9 nucleotides line up with TRBD2. Germline lookup yields CDR1 MNHEY and CDR2 SMNVEV (reference sequence). V lost 5 bases and J lost 3; bases outside the gene matches: 16. This CDR3 has 19 amino acids. In nucleotides, the CDR3 is TGTGCCAGCAGTCTCCACCAAAGGAGCGGGGGGCCACACACCGGGGAGCTGTTTTTT. Amino acids: CASSLHQRSGGPHTGELFF.

The chain joins TRBV6-4 to TRBJ2-1; TRBD2 matches at 11 bases. Trimming removed 2 bases from V and 9 bases from J; junction bases left unmatched: 9. The CDR3 spans 16 residues. Germline CDR1 reads MRHNA; CDR2 reads SNTAGT. In nucleotides, the CDR3 is TGTGCCAGCAGTGACGGACTAGCGGGTACACGGAGTGAGCAGTTCTTC. Its protein is CASSDGLAGTRSEQFF.

The V and J genes are TRBV9 and TRBJ1-2; the D is unclear. Trimming pared 1 base from V and 0 bases from J, leaving 13 bases between. The V gene's germline CDR1 is SGDLS and CDR2 YYNGEE. This CDR3 has 16 residues. In nucleotides, the CDR3 is TGTGCCAGCAGCGTAAACCTGGCAAGCCCTAACTATGGCTACACCTTC. Translation gives CASSVNLASPNYGYTF.

The V call is TRBV4-1, the J call TRBJ2-2, with TRBD2 as a possible D gene (5 bases). The CDR3 totals 16 residues. Looked up from germline, CDR1 is MGHRA and CDR2 is YSYEKL. Trimming cost V 2 bases and J 3 bases, with 13 bases left between them. CDR3 region: CASSQYHSGDTGELFF. The CDR3 DNA sequence: TGCGCCAGCAGCCAATATCACAGCGGAGACACCGGGGAGCTGTTTTTT.

This chain connects TRBV7-9 to TRBJ1-2; D is unclear. CDR3 size: 11 residues. The V end lost 9 bases, the J end lost 7 bases, and 12 bases lay between the germline ends. From germline, CDR1 is SEHNR and CDR2 FQNEAQ (reference sequence). CDR3 DNA: TGTGCCAGTTCGGACCGTCCTGGCTACACCTTC. Its translation is CASSDRPGYTF.

V usage is TRBV19 and J usage is TRBJ2-7, with 9 bases fitting TRBD2. This CDR3 is 18 amino acids long. Germline V gene lookup returns CDR1 LNHDA and CDR2 SQIVND (reference sequence). The V and J ends lost 5 bases and 7 bases, in that order; junction bases with no gene match: 21. CDR3 in amino acids: CASSSFRGHVSGSREQYF. CDR3 coding DNA: TGTGCCAGTAGTTCCTTCCGGGGGCATGTTAGCGGGAGCCGGGAGCAGTACTTC. The complete variable domain, with remaining parts taken from reference TRBV19 and TRBJ2-7, reads DGGITQSPKYLFRKEGQNVTLSCEQNLNHDAMYWYRQDPGQGLRLIYYSQIVNDFQKGDIAEGYSVSREKKESFPLTVTSAQKNPTAFYLCASSSFRGHVSGSREQYFGPGTRLTVT.

The rearrangement joins TRBV27 to TRBJ1-4; D gene uncertain. The CDR3 consists of 14 residues. Germline-derived CDR1 and CDR2 are MNHEY and SMNVEV (reference sequence). V lost 5 bases and J 2 bases, leaving 9 bases between the germline ends. This CDR3 is CASSTPGTNEKLFF. CDR3 in DNA: TGTGCCAGCAGTACCCCTGGGACTAATGAAAAACTGTTTTTT.

The sample holds one count of this clone. This chain joins TRBV29-1 and TRBJ2-5; the match to TRBD2 covers 7 bases. CDR1 is SQVTM and CDR2 is ANQGSEA in the germline V gene. The V and J ends lost 6 bases and 2 bases, in that order; junction bases with no gene match: 6. The CDR3 covers 13 residues. Written as DNA, the CDR3 is TGCAGCGTCTCCGAGCGGGGTCAAGAGACCCAGTACTTC. It encodes CSVSERGQETQYF.

The chain joins TRBV7-8 to TRBJ1-1; D not certain. The CDR3 has 11 amino acids. Per germline, CDR1 SGHVS and CDR2 FQNEAQ. Trimming removed 5 bases at V and 0 bases at J, with 1 base between. Here the CDR3 DNA reads TGTGCCAGCAGCATGAACACTGAAGCTTTCTTT. This encodes CASSMNTEAFF.

This chain connects TRBV15 to TRBJ2-7; D remains ambiguous. The CDR3 has 14 amino acids. The V gene lost 6 bases and the J gene lost 4 bases, with 16 bases spanning the gap. Germline values: CDR1 LNHNV, CDR2 YYDKDF (reference sequence). The CDR3 loop is CATRSEFGVYEQYF. The CDR3 DNA follows: TGTGCCACCAGGTCCGAGTTCGGTGTGTACGAGCAGTACTTC.

J is TRBJ1-1 and V is TRBV4-1; D possibly corresponds to TRBD1 (5 bases). V was cut by 1 base and J by 5 bases, with 11 bases left in between. Germline V gene lookup returns CDR1 MGHRA and CDR2 YSYEKL. The CDR3 runs to 14 residues. DNA for the CDR3: TGCGCCAGCAGCCAAGCACAGGTACTAACTGAAGCTTTCTTT. Its protein is CASSQAQVLTEAFF.

The chain joins TRBV2 to TRBJ2-7; 8 positions match TRBD2. The V gene end was trimmed by 8 bases and the J gene end by 2 bases; junction bases not matched to a gene: 8. Germline V gene data show CDR1 as SNHLY and CDR2 as FYNNEI. This CDR3 contains 14 residues. The CDR3 sequence: CASGRGADTYEQYF. The CDR3 nucleotides are TGTGCCAGCGGGCGGGGGGCCGATACCTACGAGCAGTACTTC. The variable domain in full, completed from reference TRBV2 and TRBJ2-7, reads EPEVTQTPSHQVTQMGQEVILRCVPISNHLYFYWYRQILGQKVEFLVSFYNNEISEKSEIFDDQFSVERPDGSNFTLKIRSTKLEDSAMYFCASGRGADTYEQYFGPGTRLTVT.

The V and J genes are TRBV18 and TRBJ2-7, with a weak D call TRBD2 (5 bases). In germline, CDR1 is KGHSH, CDR2 LQKENI. The CDR3 contains 14 residues. V was clipped by 0 bases and J by 6 bases, with 12 bases between them. The CDR3 protein is CASSPPRVLGEQYF. Written as DNA, the CDR3 is TGTGCCAGCTCACCACCGAGGGTTCTTGGCGAGCAGTACTTC. Combining the CDR3 with reference TRBV18 and TRBJ2-7 gives the whole variable domain NAGVMQNPRHLVRRRGQEARLRCSPMKGHSHVYWYRQLPEEGLKFMVYLQKENIIDESGMPKERFSAEFPKEGPSILRIQQVVRGDSAAYFCASSPPRVLGEQYFGPGTRLTVT.

The chain joins TRBV7-9 to TRBJ2-1; 10 bases map to TRBD1. Trimming removed 6 bases from V and 2 bases from J; junction bases left unmatched: 7. CDR3 size: 16 residues. The germline CDR1 and CDR2 sequences are SEHNR and FQNEAQ (reference sequence). CDR3 protein: CASRPGTGEAYNEQFF. The CDR3 DNA is TGTGCCAGCAGGCCCGGGACAGGGGAAGCCTACAATGAGCAGTTCTTC.

The V and J genes are TRBV10-3 and TRBJ2-3; unclear D gene. Looked up from germline, CDR1 is ENHRY and CDR2 is SYGVKD. The ends were cut back, 5 bases at V and 0 bases at J, with 3 bases in the middle. CDR3 length equals 12 residues. CDR3 region: CAISHSTDTQYF. The CDR3 DNA is TGTGCCATCAGTCACAGCACAGATACGCAGTATTTT.

The chain employs TRBV7-9 and TRBJ2-2, with D maybe TRBD2 (6 bases). CDR1 SEHNR and CDR2 FQNEAQ come from the germline V gene (reference sequence). The ends were cut back, 1 base at V and 6 bases at J, with 12 bases in the middle. The CDR3 loop spans 15 amino acids. DNA of the CDR3: TGTGCCAGCAGCTTAGGTGACCGGAGGGCCGGGGAGCTGTTTTTT. Translating gives CASSLGDRRAGELFF.

The genes are TRBV7-9 and TRBJ2-7, with a possible D match to TRBD2 (7 bases). This CDR3 spans 14 amino acids. Germline CDR1 reads SEHNR; CDR2 reads FQNEAQ (reference sequence). V lost 5 bases and J 4 bases, leaving 15 bases between the germline ends. For the CDR3, the DNA is TGTGCCAGCAGCCCCAGGGAGGGGGGTTACGAGCAGTACTTC. Translated, it gives CASSPREGGYEQYF. The full variable domain, in which reference TRBV7-9 and TRBJ2-7 provide the parts outside the CDR3, is DTGVSQNPRHKITKRGQNVTFRCDPISEHNRLYWYRQTLGQGPEFLTYFQNEAQLEKSRLLSDRFSAERPKGSFSTLEIQRTEQGDSAMYLCASSPREGGYEQYFGPGTRLTVT.

The chain is built from TRBV2 and TRBJ1-2, with no clear D. Germline CDR1 reads SNHLY; CDR2 reads FYNNEI. This CDR3 is built from 14 residues. The germline V and J ends were trimmed by 3 bases and 8 bases, with 16 bases remaining between them. This CDR3 is CASSDYKRSGGYTF. As DNA, the CDR3 is TGTGCCAGCAGTGATTACAAGAGGAGCGGAGGCTACACCTTC.

This clone is labeled medium-sized. The chain links TRBV21-1 to TRBJ2-3. TRBV21-1 is described as a pseudogene. The CDR3 has 15 amino acids. CDR3 sequence (DNA): TGTGCCAGCAGCTCAAGGGGGGTCGCCACAGATACGCAGTATTTT. Encoded protein: CASSSRGVATDTQYF.

This chain connects TRBV21-1 to TRBJ1-6; the D segment call TRBD1 is taken from the table without a DNA check. TRBV21-1 is a pseudogene segment. There are 17 residues in the CDR3. The CDR3 region is CASSKAEPGAINSPLHF. DNA of the CDR3: TGTGCCAGCAGCAAAGCAGAACCAGGGGCCATTAATTCACCCCTCCACTTT.